This T cell receptor (beta chain) came from a study of regulatory T cells in long-lasting Graves disease. CDR3-region Arm-PCR and iRepertoire HTBI primers produced the TCR beta libraries. Each CDR3 protein is one row after TCRdb ran MiXCR on the multiplex PCR reads. The table shows fewer than 550,000 distinct CDR3 sequences, with 20% to 25% occurring only once. The ends were cut back, 0 bases at V and 0 bases at J, with 9 bases in the middle. Germline V CDR1 and CDR2: LGHNA, YSLEER. CDR3 size: 16 residues. Sample time point: persistent/refractory GD, antithyroid drugs over 5 years with positive TRAb. With RNA extracted from PBMCs as input, the TCR library was made. This clonotype was detected only a few times.

The chain couples TRBV4-3 to TRBJ2-4, with a possible D match to TRBD2 (5 bases). This TCR was sampled from a female donor with Graves disease. The sequencing here drew on peripheral blood mononuclear cells (PBMCs), taken when the disease was refractory, from a patient treated with antithyroid drugs. The chain's CDR3 is CASSQDRGLAKNIQYF. CDR3 DNA sequence: TGCGCCAGCAGCCAAGATCGTGGACTAGCCAAAAACATTCAGTACTTC.